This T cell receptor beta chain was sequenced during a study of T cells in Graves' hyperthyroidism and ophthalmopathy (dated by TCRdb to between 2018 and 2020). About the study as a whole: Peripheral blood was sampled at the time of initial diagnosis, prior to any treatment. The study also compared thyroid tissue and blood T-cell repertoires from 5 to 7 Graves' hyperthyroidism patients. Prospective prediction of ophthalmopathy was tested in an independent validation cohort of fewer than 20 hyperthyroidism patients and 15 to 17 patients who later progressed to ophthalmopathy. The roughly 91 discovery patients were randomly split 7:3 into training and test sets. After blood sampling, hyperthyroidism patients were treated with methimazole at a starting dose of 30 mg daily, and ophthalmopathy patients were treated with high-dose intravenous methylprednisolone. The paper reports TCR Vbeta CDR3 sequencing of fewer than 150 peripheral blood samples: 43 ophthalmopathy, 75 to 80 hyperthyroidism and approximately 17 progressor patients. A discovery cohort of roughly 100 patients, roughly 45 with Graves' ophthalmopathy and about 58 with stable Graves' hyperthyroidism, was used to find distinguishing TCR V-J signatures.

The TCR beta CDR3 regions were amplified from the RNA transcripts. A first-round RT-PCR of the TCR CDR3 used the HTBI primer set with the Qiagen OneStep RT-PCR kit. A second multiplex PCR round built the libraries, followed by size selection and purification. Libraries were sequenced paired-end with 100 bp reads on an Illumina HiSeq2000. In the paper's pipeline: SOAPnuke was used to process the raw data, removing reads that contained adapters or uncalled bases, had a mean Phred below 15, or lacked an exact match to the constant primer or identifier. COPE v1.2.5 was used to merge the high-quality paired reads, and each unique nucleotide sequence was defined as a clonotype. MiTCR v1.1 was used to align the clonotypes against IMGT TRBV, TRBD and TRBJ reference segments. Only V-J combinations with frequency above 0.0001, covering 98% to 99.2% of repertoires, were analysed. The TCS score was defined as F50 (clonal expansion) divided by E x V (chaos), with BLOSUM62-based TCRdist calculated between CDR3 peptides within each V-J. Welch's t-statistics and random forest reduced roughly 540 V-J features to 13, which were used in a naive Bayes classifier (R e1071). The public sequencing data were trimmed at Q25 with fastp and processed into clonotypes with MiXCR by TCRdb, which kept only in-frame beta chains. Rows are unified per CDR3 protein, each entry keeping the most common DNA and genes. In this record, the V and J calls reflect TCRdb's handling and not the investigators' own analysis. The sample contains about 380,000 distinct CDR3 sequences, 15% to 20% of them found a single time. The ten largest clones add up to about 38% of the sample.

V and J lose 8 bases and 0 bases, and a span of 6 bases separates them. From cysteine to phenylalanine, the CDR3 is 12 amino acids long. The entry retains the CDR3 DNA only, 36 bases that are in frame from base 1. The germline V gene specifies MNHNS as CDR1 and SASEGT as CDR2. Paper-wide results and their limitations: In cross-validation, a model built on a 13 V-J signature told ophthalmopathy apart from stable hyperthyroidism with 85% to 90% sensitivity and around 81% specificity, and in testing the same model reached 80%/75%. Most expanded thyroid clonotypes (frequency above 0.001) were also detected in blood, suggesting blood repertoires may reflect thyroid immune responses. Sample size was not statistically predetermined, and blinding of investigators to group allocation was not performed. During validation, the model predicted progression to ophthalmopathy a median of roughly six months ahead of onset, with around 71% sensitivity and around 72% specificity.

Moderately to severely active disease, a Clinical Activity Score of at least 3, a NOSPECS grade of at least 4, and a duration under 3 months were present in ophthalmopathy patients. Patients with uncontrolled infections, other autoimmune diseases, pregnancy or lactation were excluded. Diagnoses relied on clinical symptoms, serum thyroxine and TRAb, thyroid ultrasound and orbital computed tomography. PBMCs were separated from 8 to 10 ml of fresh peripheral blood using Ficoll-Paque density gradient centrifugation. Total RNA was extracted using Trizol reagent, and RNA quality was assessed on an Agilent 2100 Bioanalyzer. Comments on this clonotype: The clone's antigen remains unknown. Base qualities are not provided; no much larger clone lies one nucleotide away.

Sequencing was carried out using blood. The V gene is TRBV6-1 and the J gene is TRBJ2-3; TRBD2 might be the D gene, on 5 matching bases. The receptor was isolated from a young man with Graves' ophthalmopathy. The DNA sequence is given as TGTGCCAGCGGACTTAGCACAGATACGCAGTATTTT. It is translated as CASGLSTDTQYF.